What follows is one T cell receptor (beta chain) and its context. This entry belongs to a study of OX40 agonist ivuxolimab in advanced cancers. The CDR3 length is 14 residues. Germline V gene lookup returns CDR1 MNHEY and CDR2 SVGAGI. The V and J ends lost 7 bases and 6 bases respectively, with 16 bases between them. The protocol was immunoSEQ multiplex PCR, while the TCRdb copy is restricted to in-frame clones and leaves out a portion. The sample holds about 69,000 clones, about nine tenths seen once. This specimen was CD4+ or CD8+ T cells sorted from blood, taken in a trial of the OX40 agonist ivuxolimab. This rearrangement joins TRBV6-5 to TRBJ2-1; D is ambiguous. The sequence was collected from an adult with an advanced solid tumor such as melanoma, head and neck, liver or kidney cancer. The CDR3 is CASKGGIVSNEQFF. The CDR3 DNA sequence: TGTGCCAGCAAAGGCGGAATAGTGAGCAATGAGCAGTTCTTC.